Listed here are 31 T cell receptor beta chains from one sample, sequenced in a study of beta chain features in type 1 diabetes. Investigators reverse transcribed all isolated RNA, so they sequenced expressed TCRB transcripts. This table comes from immunoSEQ multiplex PCR, and its TCRdb copy is limited to in-frame clones, with some not included. Among 400,000 to 500,000 clones listed, roughly 13% were seen once. Sequencing was performed on naive CD4+ T cells from blood. Receptors originate from a man aged 30 to 39 in good health.

V is TRBV27 and J is TRBJ2-3; D remains ambiguous. Trimming took 2 bases from V and 0 from J, leaving 6 bases between them. The germline gives CDR1 MNHEY, CDR2 SMNVEV (reference sequence). This CDR3 has 14 residues. The CDR3 is CASSLRMSTDTQYF. The CDR3, as DNA: TGTGCCAGCAGTTTACGGATGAGCACAGATACGCAGTATTTT.

This sequence joins TRBV6-5 and TRBJ1-6; perhaps TRBD1 as D (6 bases). V lost 3 bases and J lost 10, with 19 bases in between. The CDR3 extends over 16 amino acids. Germline V gene lookup returns CDR1 MNHEY and CDR2 SVGAGI. In DNA, the CDR3 is TGTGCCAGCAGTTATGTTGCCCAGGGGACCGGATCACCCCTCCACTTT. This gives the protein CASSYVAQGTGSPLHF.

The V gene is TRBV27, the J gene TRBJ2-1; D is perhaps TRBD2 (6 bases). The CDR3 contains 16 residues. The V gene's germline CDR1 is MNHEY and CDR2 SMNVEV (reference sequence). Trimming removed 5 bases from V and 12 bases from J, with 26 bases in between. CDR3 sequence (DNA): TGTGCCAGCAGTACCCCCCTGGGACTGACGATCTTGGGGCAGTTCTTC. It encodes CASSTPLGLTILGQFF.

The V gene is TRBV7-8, the J gene TRBJ2-1; 9 bases agree with TRBD2. CDR3 length: 14 residues. Germline trimming cut 1 base from V and 7 bases from J; bases unmatched to any gene: 2. Germline V gene sequence: CDR1 SGHVS, CDR2 FQNEAQ. The CDR3 spells CASSLGLAGNEQFF. DNA of the CDR3: TGTGCCAGCAGCTTAGGTCTAGCGGGAAATGAGCAGTTCTTC.

This clone showed up just a few times. The V gene is TRBV7-2, the J gene TRBJ1-2, with 11 bases identical to TRBD1. The junction had 5 bases not matched to a gene; V was cut back by 4 bases and J by 4 bases. This CDR3 is built from 15 residues. Germline assignment: CDR1 SGHTA and CDR2 FQGNSA. The CDR3 here is CASSSRTGGTYGYTF. CDR3 in DNA: TGTGCCAGCAGCTCCCGGACAGGGGGCACCTATGGCTACACCTTC.

The CDR3 nucleotides read TGTGCCAGCGGGGTAATCCAAGTAAATTACAATGAGCAGTTCTTC. It codes for CASGVIQVNYNEQFF. The genes are TRBV6-5 and TRBJ2-1; D is undetermined. CDR1 MNHEY and CDR2 SVGAGI come from the germline V gene. Trimming cost V 8 bases and J 4 bases, with 18 bases left between them. The CDR3 length is 15 residues.

This clone was seen a few times. The chain carries TRBV4-1 and TRBJ1-4; D gene ambiguous. The V gene lost 6 bases and the J gene lost 0 bases, with 11 bases spanning the gap. There are 15 residues in the CDR3. The germline V gene has CDR1 MGHRA and CDR2 YSYEKL. Written as DNA, the CDR3 is TGCGCCAGCAGAGGTGGCTCTGCAACTAATGAAAAACTGTTTTTT. This translates into CASRGGSATNEKLFF.

The V gene is TRBV30, the J gene TRBJ1-5, with a weak D call TRBD1 (6 bases). The CDR3 spans 13 residues. The germline V and J ends were trimmed by 4 bases and 5 bases, with 12 bases remaining between them. Germline-derived CDR1 and CDR2 are GTSNPN and SVGIG (reference sequence). CDR3 DNA sequence: TGTGCCTGGAACCACAGGGATGATCAGCCCCAGCATTTT. Translating it yields CAWNHRDDQPQHF.

This clone has more than one count but fewer than ten. CDR3 in amino acids: CATTPRGHSYEQYF. For the CDR3, the DNA is TGTGCCACGACCCCCCGGGGGCACTCCTACGAGCAGTACTTC. The J gene is TRBJ2-7, the V gene TRBV15, with D possibly called TRBD1 or TRBD2 (6 bases each). CDR3 length: 14 amino acids. The germline V and J ends were trimmed by 9 bases and 0 bases, with 15 bases remaining between them. Germline V gives CDR1 LNHNV, CDR2 YYDKDF (reference sequence). The full variable domain, its missing parts supplied by reference TRBV15 and TRBJ2-7, is DAMVIQNPRYQVTQFGKPVTLSCSQTLNHNVMYWYQQKSSQAPKLLFHYYDKDFNNEADTPDNFQSRRPNTSFCFLDIRSPGLGDTAMYLCATTPRGHSYEQYFGPGTRLTVT.

This clone turned up a few times. This rearrangement joins TRBV20-1 to TRBJ2-2, with D unresolved. The V end lost 8 bases, the J end lost 6 bases, and 1 base lay between the germline ends. Germline V lookup: CDR1 DFQATT, CDR2 SNEGSKA (reference sequence). The CDR3 is made up of 8 amino acids. CDR3 nucleotide sequence: TGCAGTTCCGGGGAGCTGTTTTTT. This translates into CSSGELFF.

The rearrangement links TRBV25-1 to TRBJ1-2, with 9 bases fitting TRBD1. There are 16 residues in the CDR3. Germline V gene data show CDR1 as MGHDK and CDR2 as SYGVNS. With V trimmed by 1 base and J by 4 bases, 7 bases remained unmatched. The CDR3 coding sequence is TGTGCCAGCAGTGAATCCCCCGGGACAGGGTTCTATGGCTACACCTTC. Its protein product is CASSESPGTGFYGYTF.

The rearrangement uses TRBV5-1 and TRBJ2-2; perhaps TRBD2 as D (5 bases). Trimming took off 5 bases at V and 5 bases at J, with 22 bases between the two ends. This CDR3 is 17 amino acids long. The germline V gene has CDR1 SGHRS and CDR2 YFSETQ. The CDR3 DNA follows: TGCGCCAGCAGATTCCGGAGGTTTAGCCTAGATACCGGGGAGCTGTTTTTT. Residues: CASRFRRFSLDTGELFF.

CDR3 protein: CASSPGISSGANVLTF. The CDR3 DNA sequence: TGCGCCAGCAGCCCAGGGATAAGCTCTGGGGCCAACGTCCTGACTTTC. The rearrangement links TRBV5-1 to TRBJ2-6; the D gene is possibly TRBD1 (5 bases). The CDR3 is 16 amino acids. Trimming stripped 4 bases from V and 0 bases from J, with 11 bases between. The germline CDR1 and CDR2 sequences are SGHRS and YFSETQ.

This clone was observed at least ten times. The chain links TRBV29-1 to TRBJ1-1; D not resolved. Germline assignment: CDR1 SQVTM and CDR2 ANQGSEA. V lost 4 bases, J lost 0 bases, and 6 bases lay in between. This CDR3 is built from 12 residues. CDR3: CSVAYMNTEAFF. The CDR3 DNA reads TGCAGCGTTGCCTATATGAACACTGAAGCTTTCTTT.

This clone was detected a few times. This rearrangement joins TRBV5-6 to TRBJ2-1; perhaps TRBD2 as D (6 bases). Per the germline V gene, CDR1 is SGHDT and CDR2 is YYEEEE. This CDR3 is 18 amino acids long. V was pared by 3 bases and J by 0 bases, with 19 bases between. The CDR3: CASSSNTGLGSSYNEQFF. As DNA, the CDR3 is TGTGCCAGCAGCTCCAATACGGGACTCGGGAGCTCCTACAATGAGCAGTTCTTC.

The chain employs TRBV5-4 and TRBJ1-1; unclear D gene. CDR3 length equals 14 residues. Trimming cost V 0 bases and J 0 bases, with 6 bases left between them. Germline V lookup: CDR1 SGHNT, CDR2 YYREEE (reference sequence). CDR3 DNA: TGTGCCAGCAGCTTGGTCTCTGTGAACACTGAAGCTTTCTTT. Protein: CASSLVSVNTEAFF.

The gene calls are TRBV7-2 and TRBJ2-3, with 12 bases matching TRBD2. J gave up 5 bases and V 4 bases, and 7 bases lay outside the gene matches. Germline loops: CDR1 SGHTA, CDR2 FQGNSA. The CDR3 is 16 amino acids. CDR3 DNA: TGTGCCAGCAGCTCCCGACTAGCGGGGGTCGTAGATACGCAGTATTTT. Amino acids: CASSSRLAGVVDTQYF.

The V and J genes are TRBV9 and TRBJ1-1; the D is unclear. Deletions cut 4 bases from V and 4 bases from J, with 14 bases between. Germline loops: CDR1 SGDLS, CDR2 YYNGEE. The CDR3 loop spans 14 amino acids. CDR3 coding DNA: TGTGCCAGCAGCCCGGGATCCTTGGTCACTGAAGCTTTCTTT. This gives the protein CASSPGSLVTEAFF.

The CDR3 nucleotides read TGTGCCAGCAGAGGGGACAGAATGAACACTGAAGCTTTCTTT. Translated: CASRGDRMNTEAFF. J is TRBJ1-1 and V is TRBV7-9; 7 nucleotides line up with TRBD1. Trimming cost V 6 bases and J 0 bases; bases outside gene matches: 4. The CDR3 has 14 residues. Germline values: CDR1 SEHNR, CDR2 FQNEAQ (reference sequence).

The gene calls are TRBV14 and TRBJ1-2; D is uncertain. This CDR3 has 15 amino acids. The germline V gene encodes CDR1 SGHDN and CDR2 FVKESK. V shed 1 base and J shed 4 bases, with 13 bases lying between them. CDR3 sequence reads: CASSQVSSGVYGYTF. CDR3 coding DNA: TGTGCCAGCAGCCAAGTGTCCTCGGGCGTCTATGGCTACACCTTC.

This clone was detected a few times. The V and J genes are TRBV4-1 and TRBJ2-5; TRBD1 matches at 8 bases. V shed 0 bases, J shed 5 bases, and the junction held 5 bases outside the gene matches. In germline, CDR1 is MGHRA, CDR2 YSYEKL. The CDR3 is 15 amino acids. The CDR3 sequence: CASSQDFRGPETQYF. CDR3 DNA sequence: TGCGCCAGCAGCCAAGATTTCAGGGGGCCGGAGACCCAGTACTTC.

This clone occurred a few times. The CDR3 region is CASSETALNAEAFF. CDR3 nucleotides: TGTGCCAGCAGTGAGACAGCTCTCAATGCTGAAGCTTTCTTT. The gene calls are TRBV25-1 and TRBJ1-1; TRBD1 might be the D (5 bases). V dropped 3 bases and J dropped 6 bases, with 14 bases sitting between them. Germline V CDR1 and CDR2: MGHDK, SYGVNS. This CDR3 spans 14 amino acids. Full variable domain (missing parts from reference TRBV25-1 and TRBJ1-1): EADIYQTPRYLVIGTGKKITLECSQTMGHDKMYWYQQDPGMELHLIHYSYGVNSTEKGDLSSESTVSRIRTEHFPLTLESARPSHTSQYLCASSETALNAEAFFGQGTRLTVV.

This clone has just a few counts. This chain connects TRBV2 to TRBJ2-3; 7 bases are a match to TRBD2. The J segment lost 6 bases and the V segment lost 7 bases, leaving 10 bases of the junction unmatched. Germline V gene lookup returns CDR1 SNHLY and CDR2 FYNNEI. This CDR3 is 14 amino acids long. CDR3 sequence: CASTVTGGRDTQYF. As DNA, the CDR3 is TGTGCCAGCACGGTTACGGGGGGAAGGGATACGCAGTATTTT.

In this sample, this clone turned up a few times. The V and J genes are TRBV29-1 and TRBJ2-1; unclear D gene. V lost 7 bases to trimming and J lost 5 bases, with 6 bases between them. The germline gives CDR1 SQVTM, CDR2 ANQGSEA. The CDR3 extends over 10 amino acids. The CDR3, as DNA: TGCAGCGCCAGTAACAATGAGCAGTTCTTC. It encodes CSASNNEQFF.

V gene TRBV6-1 combines with J gene TRBJ2-7; possible D gene TRBD2, 5 bases. Germline V CDR1 and CDR2: MNHNS, SASEGT. The V end was cut by 4 bases, the J end by 4 bases, with 11 bases between. The CDR3 spans 13 residues. CDR3 nucleotides: TGTGCCAGCAGTGTAGGAGGCGGATACGAGCAGTACGTC. This sequence encodes CASSVGGGYEQYV.

In its sample, this clone was seen a few times. The rearrangement uses TRBV7-9 and TRBJ1-2, with D perhaps matching TRBD1 (6 bases). Germline CDR1 is SEHNR and CDR2 is FQNEAQ (reference sequence). V lost 5 bases and J lost 5, with 12 bases in between. This CDR3 spans 13 amino acids. CDR3 in DNA: TGTGCCAGCAGCCCCGGGGGGGCATATGGCTACACCTTC. Translated, it gives CASSPGGAYGYTF.

This clone came up a few times. The chain recombines TRBV25-1 with TRBJ1-2; perhaps TRBD1 as D (6 bases). The CDR3 covers 13 residues. From germline, CDR1 is MGHDK and CDR2 SYGVNS. V lost 7 bases and J lost 7, with 16 bases in between. CDR3 amino acids: CASTEGGRGGYTF. The CDR3, as DNA: TGTGCCAGCACCGAAGGGGGTCGCGGTGGCTACACCTTC.

The genes are TRBV15 and TRBJ2-7; 11 nucleotides match TRBD1. The V segment lost 3 bases and the J segment 6 bases; nucleotides outside the gene matches: 1. The CDR3 length is 13 residues. The germline gives CDR1 LNHNV, CDR2 YYDKDF (reference sequence). CDR3 DNA sequence: TGTGCCACCAGCAGGGGACAGGGGGTCGAGCAGTACTTC. It is translated as CATSRGQGVEQYF.

This clone occurred a few times. The chain combines TRBV29-1 with TRBJ1-2; tentative D call: TRBD1 (6 bases). Trimming cost V 4 bases and J 14 bases, with 17 bases left between them. Germline CDR1 reads SQVTM; CDR2 reads ANQGSEA. The CDR3 totals 11 residues. The CDR3 loop reads CSVGSGQFGTF. The CDR3 DNA follows: TGCAGCGTTGGGTCCGGACAGTTTGGGACCTTC.

The chain has TRBV4-2 and TRBJ2-1; 7 bases agree with TRBD2. The CDR3 spans 19 residues. CDR1 and CDR2 (germline): LGHNA, YNFKEQ. The V segment lost 1 base and the J segment 9 bases; nucleotides outside the gene matches: 21. The CDR3 region has the DNA TGTGCCAGCAGCCAAGCTACCCTGGCTAGCGGAGCACATAGGGGTGAGCAGTTCTTC. It codes for CASSQATLASGAHRGEQFF.

This clone was seen more than once but under ten times. The chain uses TRBV9 and TRBJ2-3, with D perhaps TRBD1 (6 bases). Germline loops: CDR1 SGDLS, CDR2 YYNGEE. This CDR3 has 16 residues. V shed 0 bases and J shed 7 bases, with 18 bases lying between them. The CDR3 sequence is CASSVGRQEPDYTQYF. The CDR3 bases are TGTGCCAGCAGCGTAGGTAGACAGGAACCTGACTATACGCAGTATTTT.